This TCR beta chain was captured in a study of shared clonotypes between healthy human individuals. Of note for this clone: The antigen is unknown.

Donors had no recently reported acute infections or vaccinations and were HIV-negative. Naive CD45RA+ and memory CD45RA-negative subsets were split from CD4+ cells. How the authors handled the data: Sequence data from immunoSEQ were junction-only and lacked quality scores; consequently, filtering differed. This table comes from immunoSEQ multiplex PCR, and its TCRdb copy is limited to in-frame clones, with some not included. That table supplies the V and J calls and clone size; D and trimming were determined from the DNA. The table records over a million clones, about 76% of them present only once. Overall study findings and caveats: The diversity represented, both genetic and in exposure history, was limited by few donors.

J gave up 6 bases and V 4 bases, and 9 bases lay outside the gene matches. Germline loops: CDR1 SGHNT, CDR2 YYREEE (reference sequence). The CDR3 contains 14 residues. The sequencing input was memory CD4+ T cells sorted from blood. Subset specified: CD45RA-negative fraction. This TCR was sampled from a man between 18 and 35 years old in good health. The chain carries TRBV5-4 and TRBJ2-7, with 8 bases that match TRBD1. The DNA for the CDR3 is TGTGCCAGCAGCCCTGACAGGGGACGAAGCGAGCAGTACTTC. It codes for CASSPDRGRSEQYF.